Sequencing of this T cell receptor beta chain was carried out in a study of T cell changes during pregnancy in multiple sclerosis. The data were produced by immunoSEQ multiplex PCR, yet TCRdb's version contains in-frame clones alone and is incomplete. Of tens of thousands of clones in the sample, about 92% were seen once. Germline V gives CDR1 SGDLS, CDR2 YYNGEE. This CDR3 region has 17 residues. V was cut by 0 bases and J by 6 bases, with 18 bases left in between. The TCR comes from a female donor in good health, enrolled as a control in a pregnancy study. The starting material was CD8+ T cells from peripheral blood mononuclear cells, obtained in the third trimester of pregnancy. V usage is TRBV9 and J usage is TRBJ2-2; perhaps TRBD1 as D (5 bases). CDR3 DNA: TGTGCCAGCAGCGTAGTATATTTCGCAGGGATCCCCGGGGAGCTGTTTTTT. It is translated as CASSVVYFAGIPGELFF.